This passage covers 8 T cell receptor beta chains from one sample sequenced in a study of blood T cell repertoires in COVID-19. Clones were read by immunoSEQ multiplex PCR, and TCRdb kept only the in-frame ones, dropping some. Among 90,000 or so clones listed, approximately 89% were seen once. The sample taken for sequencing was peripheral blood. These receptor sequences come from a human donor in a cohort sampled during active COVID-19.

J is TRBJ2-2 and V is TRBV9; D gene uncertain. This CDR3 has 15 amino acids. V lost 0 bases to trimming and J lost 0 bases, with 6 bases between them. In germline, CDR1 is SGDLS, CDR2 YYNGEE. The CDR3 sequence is CASSVESANTGELFF. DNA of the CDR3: TGTGCCAGCAGCGTAGAATCAGCGAACACCGGGGAGCTGTTTTTT. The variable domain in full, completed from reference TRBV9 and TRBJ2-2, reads DSGVTQTPKHLITATGQRVTLRCSPRSGDLSVYWYQQSLDQGLQFLIQYYNGEERAKGNILERFSAQQFPDLHSELNLSSLELGDSALYFCASSVESANTGELFFGEGSRLTVL.

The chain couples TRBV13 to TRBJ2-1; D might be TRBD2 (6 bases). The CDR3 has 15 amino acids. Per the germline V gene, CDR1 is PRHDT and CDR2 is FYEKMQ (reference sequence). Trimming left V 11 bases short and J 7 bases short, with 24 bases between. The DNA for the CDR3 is TGTGCCGTCGGAAGTGGGCGGGGCACTGGGAATGAGCAGTTCTTC. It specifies CAVGSGRGTGNEQFF.

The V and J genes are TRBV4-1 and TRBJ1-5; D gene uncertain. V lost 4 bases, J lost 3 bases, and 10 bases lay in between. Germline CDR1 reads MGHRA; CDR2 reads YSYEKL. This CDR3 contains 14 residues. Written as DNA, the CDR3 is TGCGCCAGCAGCCGCCCCGGGAACAATCAGCCCCAGCATTTT. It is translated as CASSRPGNNQPQHF.

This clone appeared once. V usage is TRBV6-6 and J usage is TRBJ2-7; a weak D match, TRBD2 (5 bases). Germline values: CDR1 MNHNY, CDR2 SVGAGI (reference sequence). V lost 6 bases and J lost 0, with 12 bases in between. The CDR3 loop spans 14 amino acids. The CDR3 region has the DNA TGTGCCAGCAGGAGGGCGGCAAGCTCCTACGAGCAGTACTTC. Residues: CASRRAASSYEQYF.

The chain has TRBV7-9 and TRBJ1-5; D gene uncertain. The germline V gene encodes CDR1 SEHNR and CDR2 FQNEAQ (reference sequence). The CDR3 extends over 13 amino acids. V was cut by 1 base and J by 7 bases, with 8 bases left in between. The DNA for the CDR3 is TGTGCCAGCAGCTTAGAGGAGGGACAGCCCCAGCATTTT. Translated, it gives CASSLEEGQPQHF.

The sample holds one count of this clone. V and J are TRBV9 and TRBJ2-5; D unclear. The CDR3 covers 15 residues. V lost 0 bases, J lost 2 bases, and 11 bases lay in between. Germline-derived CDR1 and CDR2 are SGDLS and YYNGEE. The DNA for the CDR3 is TGTGCCAGCAGCGTAGCGGCTAGTCCTCAAGAGACCCAGTACTTC. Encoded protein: CASSVAASPQETQYF.

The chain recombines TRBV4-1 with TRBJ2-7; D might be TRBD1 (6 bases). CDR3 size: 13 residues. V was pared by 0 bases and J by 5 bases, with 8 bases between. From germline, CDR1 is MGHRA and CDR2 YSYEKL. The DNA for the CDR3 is TGCGCCAGCAGCCAAGAGTCAGGGGACGAGCAGTACTTC. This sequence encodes CASSQESGDEQYF.

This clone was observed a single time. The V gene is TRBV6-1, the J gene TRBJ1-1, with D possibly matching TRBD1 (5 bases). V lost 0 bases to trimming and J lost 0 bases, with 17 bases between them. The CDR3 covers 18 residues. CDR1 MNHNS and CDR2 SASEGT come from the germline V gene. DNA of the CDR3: TGTGCCAGCAGTGAAGCATGGATGGGGGGGAGGTTGAACACTGAAGCTTTCTTT. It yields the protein CASSEAWMGGRLNTEAFF.